This T cell receptor (beta chain) was observed in a study of identical twins. Trimming removed 0 bases from V and 8 bases from J, with 8 bases in between. CDR1 and CDR2 from the germline V gene are MNHEY and SVGAGI. CDR3 size: 13 residues. This clonotype was seen a few times. MiXCR, applied by TCRdb to the 5' RACE reads, yields one record per CDR3 protein. The top ten hold approximately 1% of the sample, which has about 500,000 distinct CDR3 sequences, around an eighth seen once. Another study also made use of these data, one on yellow fever vaccine responses in identical twins.

This rearrangement joins TRBV6-5 to TRBJ2-1; unclear D gene. Sequenced material: CD4+ T cells sorted from blood. The source of this sequence is a woman aged 18 to 35 in good health. CDR3 in amino acids: CASSYSSEYEQFF. As DNA, the CDR3 is TGTGCCAGCAGTTACTCGAGTGAATATGAGCAGTTCTTC.